This is a list of T cell receptor beta chains from one sample in a study of Ad26.COV2.S vaccination and SARS-CoV-2 variants. Libraries were prepared by immunoSEQ multiplex PCR; TCRdb keeps only in-frame clonotypes and omits some of them. The table includes more than 150,000 clones, 87% detected once. The sample consisted of peripheral blood, taken after recovery from COVID-19. These receptors originate from a human donor who had recovered from COVID-19. Each CDR3 is given with its conserved first and last residue. The D gene is left open where the match is weak. Where a row states a size, it is once, few, many or the class of an expanded clone; other rows omit it.

V	length	D	size	J	DNA	CDR3
TRBV7-8	15	.	.	TRBJ2-1	TGTGCCAGCAGCTTAGGAAGGGTCACCTACAATGAGCAGTTCTTC	CASSLGRVTYNEQFF
TRBV3-1/TRBV3-2	18	.	.	TRBJ2-6	TGTGCCAGCAGCCATGGCAGAATACAGGCCTCTGGGGCCAACGTCCTGACTTTC	CASSHGRIQASGANVLTF
TRBV28	9	.	.	TRBJ1-1	TGTGCCAGCGGCGCTGAAGCTTTCTTT	CASGAEAFF
TRBV27	13	.	.	TRBJ2-6	TGTGCCAGCAGTTTGTCTGGGGCCAACGTCCTGACTTTC	CASSLSGANVLTF
TRBV3-1/TRBV3-2	15	.	.	TRBJ2-7	TGTGCCAGCAGTCGGGGGGGGACAGGAACCTACGAGCAGTACTTC	CASSRGGTGTYEQYF
TRBV28	15	TRBD1	.	TRBJ2-2	TGTGCCAGCAGTTACCGGACAGGTGGCACCGGGGAGCTGTTTTTT	CASSYRTGGTGELFF
TRBV21-1	19	.	.	TRBJ2-3	TGTGCCAGCAGCCCCCGGACCCAGGGGACCCCGAGGGGTACAGATACGCAGTATTTT	CASSPRTQGTPRGTDTQYF
TRBV6-5	11	.	.	TRBJ2-1	TGTGCCAGCAGTTACTCGTATGAGCAGTTCTTC	CASSYSYEQFF
TRBV25-1	14	TRBD1	.	TRBJ1-2	TGTGCCAGCAGTGAAGGGACAGTCCTCTATGGCTACACCTTC	CASSEGTVLYGYTF
TRBV19	14	.	.	TRBJ2-4	TGTGCCAGTAGAAACGGAGGGGGCAAAAACATTCAGTACTTC	CASRNGGGKNIQYF
TRBV5-5	12	.	many	TRBJ2-1	TGTGCCAGCAGCCTGGTGGACAATGAGCAGTTCTTC	CASSLVDNEQFF
TRBV6-5	13	TRBD1	once	TRBJ2-7	TGTGCCAGCAGACGACAGGGTCACTACGAGCAGTACTTC	CASRRQGHYEQYF
TRBV7-9	14	TRBD1	.	TRBJ2-7	TGTGCCAGCAGCTTGGGGGACAGGGGCCACGAGCAGTACTTC	CASSLGDRGHEQYF
TRBV7-2	14	.	.	TRBJ2-5	TGTGCCAGCAGCGAAGGACTGTCGGGGGAGACCCAGTACTTC	CASSEGLSGETQYF
TRBV14	15	TRBD1	.	TRBJ1-5	TGTGCCAGCAGCCGGACAGGTAATAGCAATCAGCCCCAGCATTTT	CASSRTGNSNQPQHF
TRBV30	17	.	.	TRBJ1-4	TGTGCCTGGAGTCCCCAAGGTGGGCCTGCAACTAATGAAAAACTGTTTTTT	CAWSPQGGPATNEKLFF
TRBV3-1/TRBV3-2	14	TRBD1	few	TRBJ1-1	TGTGCCAGCAGCTACGGGACAGGGGGGCCTGAAGCTTTCTTT	CASSYGTGGPEAFF
TRBV7-2	13	.	many	TRBJ1-5	TGTGCCAGCAGCCCCGAGGCCAATCAGCCCCAGCATTTT	CASSPEANQPQHF
TRBV5-1	16	.	.	TRBJ2-2	TGCGCCAGCAGCTTAAACAGCCAAACGAACACCGGGGAGCTGTTTTTT	CASSLNSQTNTGELFF
TRBV12-3/TRBV12-4	13	.	once	TRBJ1-1	TGTGCCAGCAGTTTCTCGGGGAACACTGAAGCTTTCTTT	CASSFSGNTEAFF
TRBV10-3	12	TRBD1	.	TRBJ1-2	TGTGCCATCAGCGGGACAGACTATGGCTACACCTTC	CAISGTDYGYTF
TRBV6-5	15	TRBD1	.	TRBJ1-1	TGTGCCAGCAGTTGGGATACAGGGGTTCGGTCAGGAGCTTTCTTT	CASSWDTGVRSGAFF
TRBV4-1	16	.	.	TRBJ2-3	TGCGCCAGCAGCCATAGCCGGACAGAGGGCACAGATACGCAGTATTTT	CASSHSRTEGTDTQYF
TRBV6-5	16	.	.	TRBJ1-1	TGTGCCAGCAGTTACTGGAGGGGGACGATGTACACTGAAGCTTTCTTT	CASSYWRGTMYTEAFF
TRBV9	15	TRBD2	.	TRBJ2-2	TGTGCCAGCAGCGTAGCGGGAGGGATCGGCGGGGAGCTGTTTTTT	CASSVAGGIGGELFF
TRBV19	15	TRBD2	.	TRBJ2-7	TGTGCCAGTAGTCTGACTAGCGGGGTCTCCTACGAGCAGTACTTC	CASSLTSGVSYEQYF
TRBV5-1	15	TRBD2	.	TRBJ2-7	TGCGCCAGCAGCCCGGGGACTAGCCTACCCTACGAGCAGTACTTC	CASSPGTSLPYEQYF
TRBV29-1	16	TRBD1	.	TRBJ1-1	TGCAGCGTTGAACTGGGACAGGGGCTAGGACGAACTGAAGCTTTCTTT	CSVELGQGLGRTEAFF
TRBV19	15	.	.	TRBJ2-3	TGTGCCAGTAGTATAGCATTAGCCAGCTGGGATACGCAGTATTTT	CASSIALASWDTQYF
TRBV28	15	.	few	TRBJ1-5	TGTGCCAGCAGTTTTGGGCAGGTCGTAGATCAGCCCCAGCATTTT	CASSFGQVVDQPQHF
TRBV27	20	TRBD2	.	TRBJ2-7	TGTGCCAGCAGTCTATCTTCGCCCGGGCTAGCGGGAGGGCCAGGGTACGAGCAGTACTTC	CASSLSSPGLAGGPGYEQYF
TRBV7-8	16	.	.	TRBJ1-5	TGTGCCAGCAGCTTAGAATACGGTGTTAGCAATCAGCCCCAGCATTTT	CASSLEYGVSNQPQHF
TRBV7-9	16	TRBD2	.	TRBJ2-1	TGTGCCAGCAGCCTTGGGGCGGGAGGGGTTGTCAATGAGCAGTTCTTC	CASSLGAGGVVNEQFF
TRBV29-1	14	TRBD1	.	TRBJ2-2	TGCAGCGTTGCAGGGGGCCTGAACACCGGGGAGCTGTTTTTT	CSVAGGLNTGELFF
TRBV11-1	15	.	.	TRBJ1-1	TGTGCCAGCAGCTTCCAACGGGCAAGAGGCGCTGAAGCTTTCTTT	CASSFQRARGAEAFF
TRBV28	13	.	.	TRBJ1-6	TGTGCCAGCAGCCGTGACAGGAATTCACCCCTCCACTTT	CASSRDRNSPLHF
TRBV25-1	13	TRBD1	.	TRBJ2-7	TGTGCCAGCAGTGAATATCACAGGGGCGAGCAGTACTTC	CASSEYHRGEQYF
TRBV30	12	.	.	TRBJ1-1	TGTGCCTGGAGTGTAATGCGGGTTGAAGCTTTCTTT	CAWSVMRVEAFF
TRBV7-9	15	TRBD1	once	TRBJ1-3	TGTGCCAGCAGGCCGGCGCAGGGGGTAGGAAACACCATATATTTT	CASRPAQGVGNTIYF
TRBV25-1	16	TRBD1	.	TRBJ1-6	TGTGCCAGCAGTGAATTGGGGACAGGGGGGAATTCACCCCTCCACTTT	CASSELGTGGNSPLHF
TRBV9	15	.	.	TRBJ2-1	TGTGCCAGCAGCGTAGGTAAGGGCCCCTACAATGAGCAGTTCTTC	CASSVGKGPYNEQFF
TRBV11-2	13	.	.	TRBJ2-5	TGTGCCAGCAGCCTCGGACGTGTGGAGACCCAGTACTTC	CASSLGRVETQYF
TRBV10-3	12	.	.	TRBJ1-2	TGTGCCATCAGGTGGGGGGACTATGGCTACACCTTC	CAIRWGDYGYTF
TRBV21-1	15	.	.	TRBJ2-5	TGTGCCAGCAGCAAATTTAAGGCAGTTCAAGAGACCCAGTACTTC	CASSKFKAVQETQYF
TRBV29-1	12	.	.	TRBJ2-2	TGCAGCGTCGAGGGAGGCACCGGGGAGCTGTTTTTT	CSVEGGTGELFF
TRBV7-2	15	.	.	TRBJ2-5	TGTGCCAGCAGCCCCACAGGGTGGCCCCAAGAGACCCAGTACTTC	CASSPTGWPQETQYF
TRBV2	14	.	.	TRBJ1-2	TGTGCCAGCAGTTCAGGGACTGGGAGCTCTGGCTACACCTTC	CASSSGTGSSGYTF